This TCR beta chain was captured in a study of blood T cell repertoires in COVID-19. Study context: From T cells, B-cell-depleted T cells, or PBMCs came the material, which was cDNA or gDNA.

Methods used by the authors: For nucleated cells, counts were estimated from reference gene primer amplification. Repertoires were generated with immunoSEQ multiplex PCR, while TCRdb's copy carries only in-frame clones and drops some. Clone size and the V and J calls come from that table; the DNA yielded D and trimming. The sample gives roughly 140,000 clones, around nine tenths of which show up once; under 2.5% is in the top ten. Germline CDR1 MNHEY, CDR2 SVGAGI. Trimming stripped 7 bases from V and 2 bases from J, with 14 bases between. CDR3 length equals 14 residues. The clonotype was recovered from a woman in her 70s with acute or convalescent COVID-19. The genes are TRBV6-5 and TRBJ1-1; no clear D gene. The specimen was peripheral blood. The CDR3 DNA follows: TGTGCCAGCACCCTCCGCAGCGTTAACACTGAAGCTTTCTTT. This gives the protein CASTLRSVNTEAFF.